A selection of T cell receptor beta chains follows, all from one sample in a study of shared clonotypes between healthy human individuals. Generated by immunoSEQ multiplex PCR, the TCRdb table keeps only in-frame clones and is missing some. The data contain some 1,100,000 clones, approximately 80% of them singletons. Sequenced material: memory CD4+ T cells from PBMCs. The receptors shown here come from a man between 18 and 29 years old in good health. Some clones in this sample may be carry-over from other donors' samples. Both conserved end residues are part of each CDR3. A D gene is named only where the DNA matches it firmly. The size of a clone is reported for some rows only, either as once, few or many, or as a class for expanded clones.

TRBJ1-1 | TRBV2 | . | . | CASSAWGGNTEAFF | TGTGCCAGCAGTGCCTGGGGAGGGAACACTGAAGCTTTCTTT
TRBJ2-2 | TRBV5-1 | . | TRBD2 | CASSLGASGNGELFF | TGCGCCAGCAGCTTGGGTGCTAGCGGTAACGGGGAGCTGTTTTTT
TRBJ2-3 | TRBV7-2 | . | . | CASSLVGEDTQYF | TGTGCCAGCAGCTTAGTGGGAGAAGATACGCAGTATTTT
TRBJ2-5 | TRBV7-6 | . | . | CASSHRDHGTQYF | TGTGCCAGCAGTCACCGGGACCACGGGACCCAGTACTTC
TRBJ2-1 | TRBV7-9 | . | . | CASSLAGAGYNEQFF | TGTGCCAGCAGCTTAGCGGGAGCGGGTTACAATGAGCAGTTCTTC
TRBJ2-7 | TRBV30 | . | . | CVSRTAWYEQYF | TGTGTCTCAAGGACAGCATGGTACGAGCAGTACTTC
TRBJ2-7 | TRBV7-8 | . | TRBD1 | CASSPQGVRYEQYF | TGTGCCAGCAGCCCACAGGGGGTACGGTACGAGCAGTACTTC
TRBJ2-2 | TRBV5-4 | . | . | CASSLDSGELFF | TGTGCCAGCAGCTTGGATTCCGGGGAGCTGTTTTTT
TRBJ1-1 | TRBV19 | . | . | CASSIAAKNTEAFF | TGTGCCAGTAGTATAGCGGCCAAGAACACTGAAGCTTTCTTT
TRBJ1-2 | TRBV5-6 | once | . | CASSLVQANYGYTF | TGTGCCAGCAGCTTGGTTCAAGCTAACTATGGCTACACCTTC
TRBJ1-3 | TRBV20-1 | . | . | CSAESGNTIYF | TGCAGTGCAGAGTCCGGAAACACCATATATTTT
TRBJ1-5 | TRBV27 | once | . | CASLPSNQPQHF | TGTGCCAGCCTCCCGAGCAATCAGCCCCAGCATTTT
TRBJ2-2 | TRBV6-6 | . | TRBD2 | CASSYISGRNTGELFF | TGTGCCAGCAGTTACATCAGCGGGAGGAACACCGGGGAGCTGTTTTTT
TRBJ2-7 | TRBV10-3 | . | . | CATTGGGEQYF | TGTGCCACCACCGGGGGTGGTGAGCAGTACTTC
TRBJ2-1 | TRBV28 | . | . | CASSPFTPLYNEQFF | TGTGCCAGCAGCCCCTTTACCCCCCTCTACAATGAGCAGTTCTTC
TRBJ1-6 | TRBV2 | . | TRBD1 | CASSDSRTGWNSPLHF | TGTGCCAGCAGCGATTCTCGGACAGGGTGGAATTCACCCCTCCACTTT
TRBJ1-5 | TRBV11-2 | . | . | CASSPQADPYSNQPQHF | TGTGCCAGCAGCCCACAAGCAGACCCATATAGCAATCAGCCCCAGCATTTT
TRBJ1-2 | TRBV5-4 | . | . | CASSLQGGYGYTF | TGTGCCAGCAGCTTGCAGGGTGGCTATGGCTACACCTTC
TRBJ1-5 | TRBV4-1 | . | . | CASSQVGRANQPQHF | TGCGCCAGCAGCCAAGTGGGACGGGCTAATCAGCCCCAGCATTTT
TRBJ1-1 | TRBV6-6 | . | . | CASSYWHAEAFF | TGTGCCAGCAGTTACTGGCATGCTGAAGCTTTCTTT
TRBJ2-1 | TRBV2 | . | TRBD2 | CASRGGLRLAYNEQFF | TGTGCCAGCAGGGGGGGACTAAGACTGGCCTACAATGAGCAGTTCTTC
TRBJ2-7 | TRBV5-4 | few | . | CASSPEPGFTRGQYF | TGTGCCAGCAGCCCAGAACCGGGGTTCACAAGGGGACAGTACTTC
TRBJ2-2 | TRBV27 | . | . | CASSLMRGNTGELFF | TGTGCCAGCAGTTTAATGCGGGGGAACACCGGGGAGCTGTTTTTT
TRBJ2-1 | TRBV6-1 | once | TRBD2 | CASSDPLAGGRDNEQFF | TGTGCCAGCAGTGACCCCTTAGCGGGGGGACGGGACAATGAGCAGTTCTTC
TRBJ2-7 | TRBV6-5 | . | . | CASSYPGQAKYEQYF | TGTGCCAGCAGTTACCCGGGCCAAGCCAAATACGAGCAGTACTTC
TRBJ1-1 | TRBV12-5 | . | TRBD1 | CASGLVQGRQGGGLNTEAFF | TGTGCTAGTGGTTTGGTACAAGGGCGGCAGGGGGGCGGCCTGAACACTGAAGCTTTCTTT
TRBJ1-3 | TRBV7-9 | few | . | CASSLAEFGNTIYF | TGTGCCAGCAGCTTAGCAGAATTCGGAAACACCATATATTTT
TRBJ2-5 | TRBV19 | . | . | CASSQQETQYF | TGTGCCAGTAGTCAGCAAGAGACCCAGTACTTC
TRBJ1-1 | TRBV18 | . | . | CASSPRILQANTEAFF | TGTGCCAGCTCACCAAGGATTTTGCAGGCGAACACTGAAGCTTTCTTT
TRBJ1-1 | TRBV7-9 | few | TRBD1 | CASSGIRGKDTEAFF | TGTGCCAGCAGCGGAATCAGGGGGAAGGACACTGAAGCTTTCTTT
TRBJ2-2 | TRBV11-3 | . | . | CASSSGSGELFF | TGTGCCAGCAGCTCAGGGTCCGGGGAGCTGTTTTTT
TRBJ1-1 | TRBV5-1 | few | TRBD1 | CASSLGRGSLNTEAFF | TGCGCCAGCAGCTTGGGCAGGGGGTCCCTGAACACTGAAGCTTTCTTT
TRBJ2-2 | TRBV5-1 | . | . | CASGSPMGTGELFF | TGCGCCAGCGGTTCACCTATGGGCACCGGGGAGCTGTTTTTT
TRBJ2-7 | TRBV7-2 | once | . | CASSLYATGPDEQYF | TGTGCCAGCAGCTTATACGCCACGGGGCCAGACGAGCAGTACTTC
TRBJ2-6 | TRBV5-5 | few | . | CASSLYGSTGANVLTF | TGTGCCAGCAGCTTGTACGGTTCCACTGGGGCCAACGTCCTGACTTTC
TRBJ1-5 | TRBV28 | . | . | CASSFGVGNQPQHF | TGTGCCAGCAGTTTTGGGGTAGGCAATCAGCCTCAGCATTTT
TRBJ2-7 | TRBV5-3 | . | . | CATELGALGRRQYF | TGTGCCACCGAGTTGGGGGCCCTCGGAAGGAGGCAGTACTTC
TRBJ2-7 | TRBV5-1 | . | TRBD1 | CASSLKRQGATYEQYF | TGCGCCAGCAGCCTGAAGAGACAGGGGGCGACCTACGAGCAGTACTTC
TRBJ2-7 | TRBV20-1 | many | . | CSADGPLEQYF | TGCAGTGCTGATGGCCCCCTCGAGCAGTACTTC
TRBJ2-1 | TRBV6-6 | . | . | CASSRGSGGAAHEQFF | TGTGCCAGCAGTAGGGGTAGCGGAGGTGCGGCTCATGAGCAGTTCTTC
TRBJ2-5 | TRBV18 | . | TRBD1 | CASSPGQGFQETQYF | TGTGCCAGCTCACCCGGACAGGGATTCCAAGAGACCCAGTACTTC
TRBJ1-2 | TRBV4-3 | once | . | CASSQAGAKGGYTF | TGCGCCAGCAGCCAAGCGGGGGCGAAGGGTGGCTACACCTTC
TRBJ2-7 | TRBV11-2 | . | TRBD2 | CASSHNTLAGEQYF | TGTGCCAGCAGCCATAATACACTAGCGGGCGAGCAGTACTTC
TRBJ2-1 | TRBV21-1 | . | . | CASKKIGREGEDSYNEQFF | TGTGCCAGCAAGAAGATAGGACGGGAGGGCGAGGATTCCTACAATGAGCAGTTCTTC
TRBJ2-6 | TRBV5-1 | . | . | CASSPLPGANVLTF | TGCGCCAGCAGTCCCCTTCCTGGGGCCAACGTCCTGACTTTC
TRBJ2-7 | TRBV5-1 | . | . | CASRLGPGAVGEQYF | TGCGCCAGCAGGCTTGGCCCGGGGGCTGTGGGCGAGCAGTACTTC
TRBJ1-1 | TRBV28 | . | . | CASTLTTANTEAFF | TGTGCCAGCACTCTAACTACAGCGAACACTGAAGCTTTCTTT
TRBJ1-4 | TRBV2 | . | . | CASNQGVANEKLFF | TGTGCCAGTAACCAGGGTGTTGCTAATGAAAAACTGTTTTTT
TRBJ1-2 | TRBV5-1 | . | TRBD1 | CASSPWTGDYGYTF | TGCGCCAGCAGCCCGTGGACAGGGGACTATGGCTACACCTTC
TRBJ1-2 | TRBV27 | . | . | CASSARRGGGYGYTF | TGTGCCAGCAGTGCTCGCAGGGGTGGAGGCTATGGCTACACCTTC
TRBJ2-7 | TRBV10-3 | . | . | CAISEPPSWDSYEQYF | TGTGCCATCAGTGAGCCACCGTCGTGGGATAGCTACGAGCAGTACTTC
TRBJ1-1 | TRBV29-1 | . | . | CSVAIGAADTEAFF | TGCAGCGTTGCAATAGGGGCGGCGGACACTGAAGCTTTCTTT
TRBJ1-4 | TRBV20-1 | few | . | CSASLGRLFF | TGCAGTGCTAGTCTCGGACGGTTGTTTTTT
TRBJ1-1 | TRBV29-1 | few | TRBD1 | CSVQQGENTEAFF | TGCAGCGTTCAACAGGGGGAAAACACTGAAGCTTTCTTT
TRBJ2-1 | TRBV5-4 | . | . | CASSLWQPSYNEQFF | TGTGCCAGCAGCTTGTGGCAGCCCTCCTACAATGAGCAGTTCTTC
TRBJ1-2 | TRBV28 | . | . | CASSLTGQRASYTF | TGTGCCAGCTCCCTGACAGGACAAAGGGCTAGCTACACCTTC
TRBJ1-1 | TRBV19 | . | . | CASNGLMNTEAFF | TGTGCCAGTAATGGCCTTATGAACACTGAAGCTTTCTTT
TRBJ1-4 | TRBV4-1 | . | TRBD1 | CASSQGGGNQGGEKLFF | TGCGCCAGCAGCCAAGGGGGAGGAAACCAGGGGGGTGAAAAACTGTTTTTT
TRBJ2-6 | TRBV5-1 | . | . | CASRLEGANVLTF | TGCGCCAGCCGTCTTGAGGGGGCCAACGTCCTGACTTTC
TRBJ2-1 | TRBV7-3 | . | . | CASSFTGVGGNVEQFF | TGTGCCAGCAGCTTTACTGGGGTGGGCGGGAATGTTGAGCAGTTCTTC